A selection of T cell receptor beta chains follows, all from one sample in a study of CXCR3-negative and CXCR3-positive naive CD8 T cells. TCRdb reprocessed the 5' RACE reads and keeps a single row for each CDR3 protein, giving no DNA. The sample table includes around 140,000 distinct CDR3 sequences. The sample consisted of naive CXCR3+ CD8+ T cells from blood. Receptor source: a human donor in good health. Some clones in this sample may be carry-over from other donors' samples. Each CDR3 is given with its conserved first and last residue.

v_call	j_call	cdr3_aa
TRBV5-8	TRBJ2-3	CASSSGTGGGDTQYF
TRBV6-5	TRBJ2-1	CASSYSIGRDLYNEQFF
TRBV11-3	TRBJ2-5	CARSHSGGQETQYF
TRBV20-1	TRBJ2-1	CSASVWRLMDNEQFF
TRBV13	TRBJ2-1	CASSPLMGSGTVDNEQFF
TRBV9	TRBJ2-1	CASSGSDRGAYNEQFF
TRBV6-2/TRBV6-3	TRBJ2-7	CASGTGLSYEQYF
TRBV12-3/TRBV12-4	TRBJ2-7	CASSRDILGQYF
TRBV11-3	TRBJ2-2	CASSLDPAGELFF
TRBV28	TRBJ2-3	CASSKSPGGSTDTQYF
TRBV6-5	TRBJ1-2	CASSYLETGYYTF
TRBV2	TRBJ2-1	CASSVQPERPRDEQFF
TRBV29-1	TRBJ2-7	CSVDRQGSSYEQYF
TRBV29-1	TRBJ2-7	CSGIGGVSYEQYF
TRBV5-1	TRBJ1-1	CASSQRTGLNTEAFF
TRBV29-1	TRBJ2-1	CSVWRVSYNEQFF
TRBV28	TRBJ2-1	CATWRASGYNEQFF
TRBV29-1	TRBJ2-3	CSVPGPDTQYF
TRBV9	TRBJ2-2	CASSVPDGELFF
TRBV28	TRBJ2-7	CASSLNTYEQYF
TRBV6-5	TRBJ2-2	CASTLTSGGELFF
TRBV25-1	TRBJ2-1	CASSETEGTSRFF
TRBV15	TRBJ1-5	CATSGDRARGQPQHF
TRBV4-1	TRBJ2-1	CASSQDRRASYNEQFF
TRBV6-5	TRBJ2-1	CASTHEGAGTAYNEQFF
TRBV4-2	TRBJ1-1	CASSQATGGTEAFF
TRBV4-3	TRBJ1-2	CASSQDLEGDGYTF
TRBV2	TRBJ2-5	CASSRTSGLQETQYF
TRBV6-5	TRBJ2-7	CASSYSGTGVTEQYF
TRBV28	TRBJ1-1	CASSFEDRNAEAFF
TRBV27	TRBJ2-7	CASSFQSSYEQYF
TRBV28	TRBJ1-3	CASSPGTGVVIHTIYF
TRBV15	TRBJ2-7	CATGESYEQYF
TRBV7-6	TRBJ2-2	CASSLGQGAITGELFF
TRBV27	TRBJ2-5	CASSLSSSGAQETQYF
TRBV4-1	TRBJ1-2	CASSQGSSGAGGYTF
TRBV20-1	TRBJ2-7	CSARGAPGEQYF
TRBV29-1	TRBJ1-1	CSVEEVGGFDTEAFF
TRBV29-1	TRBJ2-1	CSKLGTSGGNEQFF
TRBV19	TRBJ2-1	CASSAGGVNEQFF
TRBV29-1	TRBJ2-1	CSVPNRESSYNEQFF
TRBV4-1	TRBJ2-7	CASSQEYGGWTGIDSYEQYF
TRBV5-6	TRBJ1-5	CASSGGTNQPQHF
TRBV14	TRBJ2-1	CASSPRPVSYNEQFF
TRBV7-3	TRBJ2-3	CASSLMGNPTDTQYF
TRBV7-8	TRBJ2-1	CASSLTGRAYNEQFF
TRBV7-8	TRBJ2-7	CASSQPGQGHDEQYF
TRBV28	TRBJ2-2	CASSFTRTHRDLVAGELFF
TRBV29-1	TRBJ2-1	CSVERGPDEQFF
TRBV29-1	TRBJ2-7	CSVDSGLAGGSYEQYF
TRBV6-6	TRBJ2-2	CASSYATLTGELFF
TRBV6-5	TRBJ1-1	CASSQTGQGRTEAFF
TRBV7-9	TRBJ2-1	CASSLKAGGKNEQFF
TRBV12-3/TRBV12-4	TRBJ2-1	CASSRPQGWDYNEQFF
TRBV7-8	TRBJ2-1	CASSLFRASGAFYNEQFF
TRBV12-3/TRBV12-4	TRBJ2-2	CASSQGLGGGELFF
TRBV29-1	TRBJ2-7	CSVELRDREAYEQYF
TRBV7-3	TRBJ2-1	CASSQGTGSYNEQFF
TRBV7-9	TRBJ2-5	CASRSPHTGETQYF